The TCR beta chain described here comes from a study of blood T cell repertoires in COVID-19. This clone was seen ten or more times. TCRdb's copy holds only in-frame clones and misses some; the assay was immunoSEQ multiplex PCR. The data show a few hundred thousand clones, 90% seen once. The CDR3 is 12 amino acids. Germline V lookup: CDR1 GTSNPN, CDR2 SVGIG (reference sequence). Trimming left V 5 bases short and J 6 bases short, with 13 bases between. Participant ages covered about 18 to 89 years across around 25 US areas. Self-reported history from a screening survey and questionnaire set each donor's cohort.

This clonotype was obtained from a young woman with acute COVID-19. The sequencing sample was made of PBMCs or T cells enriched from blood (not recorded which). The chain couples TRBV30 to TRBJ1-2, with a possible D match to TRBD1 (6 bases). The CDR3 protein is CAWQRDTHGYTF. The CDR3 DNA sequence: TGTGCCTGGCAGCGGGACACCCATGGCTACACCTTC.